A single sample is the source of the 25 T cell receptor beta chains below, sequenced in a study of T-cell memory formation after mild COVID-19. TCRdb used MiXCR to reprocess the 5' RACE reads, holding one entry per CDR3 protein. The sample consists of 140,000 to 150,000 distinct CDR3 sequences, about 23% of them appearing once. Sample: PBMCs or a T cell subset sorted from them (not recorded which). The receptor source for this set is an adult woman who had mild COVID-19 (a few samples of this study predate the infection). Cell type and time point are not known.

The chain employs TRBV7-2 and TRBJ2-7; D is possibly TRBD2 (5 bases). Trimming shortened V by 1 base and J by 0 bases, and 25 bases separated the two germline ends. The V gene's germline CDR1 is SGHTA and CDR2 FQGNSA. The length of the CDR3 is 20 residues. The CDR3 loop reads CASSLVGDYPRPSSSYEQYF. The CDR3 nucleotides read TGTGCCAGCAGCTTAGTGGGAGACTACCCCAGACCCTCAAGCTCCTACGAGCAGTACTTC.

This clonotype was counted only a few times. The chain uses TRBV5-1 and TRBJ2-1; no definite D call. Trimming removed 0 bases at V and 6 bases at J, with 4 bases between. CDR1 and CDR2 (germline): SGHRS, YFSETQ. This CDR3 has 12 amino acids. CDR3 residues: CASSLESNEQFF. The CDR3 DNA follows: TGCGCCAGCAGCTTGGAGAGCAATGAGCAGTTCTTC.

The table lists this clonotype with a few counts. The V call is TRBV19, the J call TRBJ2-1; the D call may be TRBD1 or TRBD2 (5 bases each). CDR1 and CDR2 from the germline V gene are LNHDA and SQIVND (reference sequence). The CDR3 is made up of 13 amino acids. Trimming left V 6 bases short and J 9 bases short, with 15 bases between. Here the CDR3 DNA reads TGTGCCAGTAGGGGGACGGGGAACACTGAGCAGTTCTTC. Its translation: CASRGTGNTEQFF.

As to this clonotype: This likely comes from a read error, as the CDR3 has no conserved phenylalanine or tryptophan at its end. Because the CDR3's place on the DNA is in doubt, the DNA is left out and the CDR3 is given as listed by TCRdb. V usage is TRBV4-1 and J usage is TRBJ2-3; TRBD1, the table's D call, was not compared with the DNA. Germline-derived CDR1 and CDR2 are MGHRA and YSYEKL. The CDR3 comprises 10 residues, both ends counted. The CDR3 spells CASSQRAPFS.

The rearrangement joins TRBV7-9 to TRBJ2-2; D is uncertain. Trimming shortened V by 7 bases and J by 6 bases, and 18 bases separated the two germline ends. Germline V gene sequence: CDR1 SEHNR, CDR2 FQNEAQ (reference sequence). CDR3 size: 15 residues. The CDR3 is CASTTTSTGAGELFF. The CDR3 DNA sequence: TGTGCCAGCACCACTACCTCTACGGGCGCCGGGGAGCTGTTTTTT.

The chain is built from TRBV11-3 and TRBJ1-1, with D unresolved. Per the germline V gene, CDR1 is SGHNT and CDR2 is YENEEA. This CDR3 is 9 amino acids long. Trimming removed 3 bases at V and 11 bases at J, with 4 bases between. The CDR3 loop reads CASSLHAFF. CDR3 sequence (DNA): TGTGCCAGCAGCTTGCACGCTTTCTTT.

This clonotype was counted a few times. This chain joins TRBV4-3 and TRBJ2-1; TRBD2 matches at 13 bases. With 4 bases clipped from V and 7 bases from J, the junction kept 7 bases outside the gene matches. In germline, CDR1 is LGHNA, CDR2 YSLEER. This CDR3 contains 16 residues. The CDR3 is CASSPLLAGGGNEQFF. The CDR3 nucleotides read TGCGCCAGCAGCCCTTTACTAGCGGGAGGGGGGAATGAGCAGTTCTTC.

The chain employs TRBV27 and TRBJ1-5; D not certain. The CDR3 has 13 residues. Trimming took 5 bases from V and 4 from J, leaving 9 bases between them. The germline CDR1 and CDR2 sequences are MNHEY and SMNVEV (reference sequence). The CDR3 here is CASSLTSNQPQHF. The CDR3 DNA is TGTGCCAGCAGTCTAACTTCGAATCAGCCCCAGCATTTT.

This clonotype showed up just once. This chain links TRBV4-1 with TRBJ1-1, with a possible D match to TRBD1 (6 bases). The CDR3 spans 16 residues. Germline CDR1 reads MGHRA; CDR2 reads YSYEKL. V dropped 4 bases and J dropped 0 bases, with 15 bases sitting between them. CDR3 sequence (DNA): TGCGCCAGCAGCCCTGGCCCACAGGGTATGAACACTGAAGCTTTCTTT. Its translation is CASSPGPQGMNTEAFF.

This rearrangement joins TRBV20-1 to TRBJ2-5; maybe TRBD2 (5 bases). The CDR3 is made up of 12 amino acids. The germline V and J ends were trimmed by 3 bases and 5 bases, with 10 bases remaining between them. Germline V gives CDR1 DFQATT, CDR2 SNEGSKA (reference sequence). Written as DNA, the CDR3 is TGCAGTGCTAGTAACCGGAGGGAGACCCAGTACTTC. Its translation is CSASNRRETQYF.

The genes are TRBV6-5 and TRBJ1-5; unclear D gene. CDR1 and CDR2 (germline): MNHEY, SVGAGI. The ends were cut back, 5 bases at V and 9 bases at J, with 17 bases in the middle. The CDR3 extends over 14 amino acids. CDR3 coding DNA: TGTGCCAGCAGTAACAACAGAGTCCTTGGGCCCCAGCATTTT. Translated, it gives CASSNNRVLGPQHF.

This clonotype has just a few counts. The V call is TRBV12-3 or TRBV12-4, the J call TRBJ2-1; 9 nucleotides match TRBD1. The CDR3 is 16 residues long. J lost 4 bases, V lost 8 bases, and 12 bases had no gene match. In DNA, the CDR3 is TGTGCCAGCGGACTCCCGCCGGGACAGGGATACAATGAGCAGTTCTTC. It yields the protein CASGLPPGQGYNEQFF.

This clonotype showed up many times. In DNA, the CDR3 is TGTGCCAGCAGTTTCATAGGCATGCTATCAGCTAGCACAGATACGCAGTATTTT. Its protein product is CASSFIGMLSASTDTQYF. The chain recombines TRBV12-3 or TRBV12-4 with TRBJ2-3, with D hard to call. Trimming cost V 3 bases and J 0 bases, with 19 bases left between them. This CDR3 has 18 amino acids.

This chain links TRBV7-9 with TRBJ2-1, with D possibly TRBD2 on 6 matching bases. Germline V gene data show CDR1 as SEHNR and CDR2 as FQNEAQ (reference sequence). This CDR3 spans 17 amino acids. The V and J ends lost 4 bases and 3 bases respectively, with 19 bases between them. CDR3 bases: TGTGCCAGCAGCTCCCCATCGAGGGGCGGGGACTACAATGAGCAGTTCTTC. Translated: CASSSPSRGGDYNEQFF.

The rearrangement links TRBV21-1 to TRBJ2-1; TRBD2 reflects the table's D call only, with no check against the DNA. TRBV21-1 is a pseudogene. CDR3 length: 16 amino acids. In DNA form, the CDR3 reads TGTGCCAGCAGCAAGTCGGAGCGGGAGGAGGGAAATGAGCAGTTCTTC. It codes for CASSKSEREEGNEQFF.

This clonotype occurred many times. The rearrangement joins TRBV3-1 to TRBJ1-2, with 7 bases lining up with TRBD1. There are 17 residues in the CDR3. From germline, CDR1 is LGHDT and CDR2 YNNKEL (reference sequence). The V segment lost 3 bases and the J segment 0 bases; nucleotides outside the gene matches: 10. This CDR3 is CASSQGQGVSANYGYTF. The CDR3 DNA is TGTGCCAGCAGCCAGGGGCAGGGGGTTTCAGCTAACTATGGCTACACCTTC.

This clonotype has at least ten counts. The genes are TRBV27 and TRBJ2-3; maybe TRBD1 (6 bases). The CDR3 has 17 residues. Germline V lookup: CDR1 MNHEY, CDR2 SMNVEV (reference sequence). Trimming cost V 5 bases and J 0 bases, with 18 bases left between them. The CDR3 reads CASSPGQILTSTDTQYF. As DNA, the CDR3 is TGTGCCAGCAGTCCCGGACAGATACTTACTAGCACAGATACGCAGTATTTT.

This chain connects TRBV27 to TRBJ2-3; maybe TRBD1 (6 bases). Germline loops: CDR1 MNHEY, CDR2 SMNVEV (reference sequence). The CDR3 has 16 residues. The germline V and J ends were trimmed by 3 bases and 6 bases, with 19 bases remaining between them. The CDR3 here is CASSFGQGTLPDTQYF. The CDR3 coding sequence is TGTGCCAGCAGTTTCGGCCAGGGGACCCTCCCGGATACGCAGTATTTT.

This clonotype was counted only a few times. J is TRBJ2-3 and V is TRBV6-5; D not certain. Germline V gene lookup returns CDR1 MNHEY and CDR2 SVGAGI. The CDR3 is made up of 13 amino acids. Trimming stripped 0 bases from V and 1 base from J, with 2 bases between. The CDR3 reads CASSYSGTDTQYF. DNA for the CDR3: TGTGCCAGCAGTTACTCGGGCACAGATACGCAGTATTTT.

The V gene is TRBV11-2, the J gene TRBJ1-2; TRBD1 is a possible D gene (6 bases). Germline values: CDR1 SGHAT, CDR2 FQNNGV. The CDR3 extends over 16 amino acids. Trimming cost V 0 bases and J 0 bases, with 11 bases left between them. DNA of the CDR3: TGTGCCAGCAGCTTAGACGACAGGACCACTAACTATGGCTACACCTTC. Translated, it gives CASSLDDRTTNYGYTF. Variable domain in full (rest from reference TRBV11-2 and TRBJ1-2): EAGVAQSPRYKIIEKRQSVAFWCNPISGHATLYWYQQILGQGPKLLIQFQNNGVVDDSQLPKDRFSAERLKGVDSTLKIQPAKLEDSAVYLCASSLDDRTTNYGYTFGSGTRLTVV.

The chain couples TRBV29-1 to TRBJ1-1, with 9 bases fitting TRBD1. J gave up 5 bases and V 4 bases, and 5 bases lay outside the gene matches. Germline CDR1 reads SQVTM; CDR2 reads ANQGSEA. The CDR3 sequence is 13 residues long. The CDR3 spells CSVVGQGGTEAFF. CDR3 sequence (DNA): TGCAGCGTTGTGGGACAGGGTGGAACTGAAGCTTTCTTT.

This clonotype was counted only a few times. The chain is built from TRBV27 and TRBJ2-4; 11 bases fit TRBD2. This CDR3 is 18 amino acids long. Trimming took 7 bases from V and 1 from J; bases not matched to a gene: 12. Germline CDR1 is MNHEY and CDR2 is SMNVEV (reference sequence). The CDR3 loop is CASTQTRLAGWAKNIQYF. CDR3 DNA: TGTGCCAGCACCCAAACCCGACTAGCGGGGTGGGCCAAAAACATTCAGTACTTC.

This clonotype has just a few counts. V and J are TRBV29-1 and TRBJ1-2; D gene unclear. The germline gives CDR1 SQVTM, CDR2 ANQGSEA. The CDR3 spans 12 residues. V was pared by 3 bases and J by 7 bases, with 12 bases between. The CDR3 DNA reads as TGCAGCGTTGAGGCTCAAACGGGTGGCTACACCTTC. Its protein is CSVEAQTGGYTF.

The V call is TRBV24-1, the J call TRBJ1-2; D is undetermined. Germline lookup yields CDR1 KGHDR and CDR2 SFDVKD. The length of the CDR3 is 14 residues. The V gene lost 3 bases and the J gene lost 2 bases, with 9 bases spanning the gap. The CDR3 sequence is CATSDATENYGYTF. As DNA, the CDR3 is TGTGCCACCAGTGATGCGACTGAAAACTATGGCTACACCTTC.

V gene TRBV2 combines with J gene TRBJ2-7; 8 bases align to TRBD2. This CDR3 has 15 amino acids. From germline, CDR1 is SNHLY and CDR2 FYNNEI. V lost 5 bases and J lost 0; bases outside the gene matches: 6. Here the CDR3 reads CASSRASGLSYEQYF. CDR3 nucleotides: TGTGCCAGCAGTAGGGCTAGCGGGCTCTCCTACGAGCAGTACTTC.